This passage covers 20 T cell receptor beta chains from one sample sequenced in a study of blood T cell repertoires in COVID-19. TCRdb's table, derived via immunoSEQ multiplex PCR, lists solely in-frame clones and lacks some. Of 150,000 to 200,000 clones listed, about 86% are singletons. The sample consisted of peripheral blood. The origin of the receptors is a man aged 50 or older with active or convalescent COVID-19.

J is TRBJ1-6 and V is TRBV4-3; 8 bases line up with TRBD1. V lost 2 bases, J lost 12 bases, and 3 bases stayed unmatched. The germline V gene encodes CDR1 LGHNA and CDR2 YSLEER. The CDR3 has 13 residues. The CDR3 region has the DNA TGCGCCAGCAGCCAATCAGGGGGCTTACCCCTCCACTTT. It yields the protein CASSQSGGLPLHF.

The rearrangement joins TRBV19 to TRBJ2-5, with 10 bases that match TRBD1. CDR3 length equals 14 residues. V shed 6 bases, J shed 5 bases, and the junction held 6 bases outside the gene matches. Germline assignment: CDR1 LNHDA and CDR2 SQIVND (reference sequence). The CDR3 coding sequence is TGTGCCAGTAGCGCCGGGACAGGGGTTGAGACCCAGTACTTC. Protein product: CASSAGTGVETQYF. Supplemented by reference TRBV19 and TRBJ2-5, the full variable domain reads DGGITQSPKYLFRKEGQNVTLSCEQNLNHDAMYWYRQDPGQGLRLIYYSQIVNDFQKGDIAEGYSVSREKKESFPLTVTSAQKNPTAFYLCASSAGTGVETQYFGPGTRLLVL.

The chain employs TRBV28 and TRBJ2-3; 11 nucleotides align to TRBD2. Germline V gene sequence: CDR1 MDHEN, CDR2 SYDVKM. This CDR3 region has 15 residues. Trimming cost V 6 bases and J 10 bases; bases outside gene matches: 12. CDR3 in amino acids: CASRVLAGENIAQYF. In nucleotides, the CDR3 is TGTGCCAGCAGAGTACTAGCGGGAGAGAATATTGCGCAGTATTTT.

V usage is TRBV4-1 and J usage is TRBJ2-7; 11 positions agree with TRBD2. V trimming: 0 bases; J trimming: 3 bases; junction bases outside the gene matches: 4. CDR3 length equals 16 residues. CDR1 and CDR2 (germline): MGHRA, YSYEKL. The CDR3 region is CASSQDPGLAVYEQYF. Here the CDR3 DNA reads TGCGCCAGCAGCCAAGATCCGGGACTAGCGGTCTACGAGCAGTACTTC.

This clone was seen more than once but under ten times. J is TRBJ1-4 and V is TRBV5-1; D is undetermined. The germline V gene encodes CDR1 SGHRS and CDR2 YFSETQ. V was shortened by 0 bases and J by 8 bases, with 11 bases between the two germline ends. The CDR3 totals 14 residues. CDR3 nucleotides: TGCGCCAGCAGCTTGGGAGGAGGGCGGGAAAAACTGTTTTTT. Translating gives CASSLGGGREKLFF.

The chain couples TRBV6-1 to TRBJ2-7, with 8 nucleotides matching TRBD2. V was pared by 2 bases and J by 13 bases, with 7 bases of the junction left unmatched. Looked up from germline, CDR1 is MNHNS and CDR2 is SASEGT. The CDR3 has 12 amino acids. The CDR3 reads CASSERFGGEYF. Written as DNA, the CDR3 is TGTGCCAGCAGTGAAAGGTTCGGGGGGGAATACTTC.

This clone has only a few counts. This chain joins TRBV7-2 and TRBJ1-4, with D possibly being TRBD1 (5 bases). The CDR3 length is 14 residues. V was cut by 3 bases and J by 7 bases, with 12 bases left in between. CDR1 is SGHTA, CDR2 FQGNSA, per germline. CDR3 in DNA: TGTGCCAGCAGCTTGGGGCAGGGTGGTGAAAAACTGTTTTTT. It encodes CASSLGQGGEKLFF.

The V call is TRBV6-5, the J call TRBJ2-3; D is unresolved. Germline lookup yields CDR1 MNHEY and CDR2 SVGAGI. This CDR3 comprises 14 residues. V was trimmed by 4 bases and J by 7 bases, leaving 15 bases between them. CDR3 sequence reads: CASSSNSGVNTQYF. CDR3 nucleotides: TGTGCCAGCAGTTCCAACTCTGGAGTGAATACGCAGTATTTT.

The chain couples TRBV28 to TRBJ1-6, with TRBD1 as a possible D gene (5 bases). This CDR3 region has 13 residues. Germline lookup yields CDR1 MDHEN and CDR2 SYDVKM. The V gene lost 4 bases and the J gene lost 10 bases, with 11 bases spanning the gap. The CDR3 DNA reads TGTGCCAGCAGTTCGGGGGGTGGATCACCCCTCCACTTT. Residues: CASSSGGGSPLHF.

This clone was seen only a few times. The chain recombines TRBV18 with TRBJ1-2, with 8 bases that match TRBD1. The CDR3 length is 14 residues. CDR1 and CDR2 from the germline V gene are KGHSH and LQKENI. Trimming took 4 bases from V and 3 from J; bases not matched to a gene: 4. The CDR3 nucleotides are TGTGCCAGCTCACTGTACAGGGGGGACTATGGCTACACCTTC. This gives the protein CASSLYRGDYGYTF.

In DNA, the CDR3 is TGTGCCACCAGTACAGCGGGGTCTTACAATGAGCAGTTCTTC. As protein: CATSTAGSYNEQFF. The gene calls are TRBV24-1 and TRBJ2-1; 7 bases align to TRBD2. The ends lost 6 bases at V and 4 bases at J; junction bases unmatched: 5. CDR3 length equals 14 residues. Germline values: CDR1 KGHDR, CDR2 SFDVKD.

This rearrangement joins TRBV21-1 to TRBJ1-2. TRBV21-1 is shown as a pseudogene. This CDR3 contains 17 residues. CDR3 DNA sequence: TGTGCCAGCAGCGGACCGAACACAGACCTCTTGGGAGGACGGTACACCTTC. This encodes CASSGPNTDLLGGRYTF.

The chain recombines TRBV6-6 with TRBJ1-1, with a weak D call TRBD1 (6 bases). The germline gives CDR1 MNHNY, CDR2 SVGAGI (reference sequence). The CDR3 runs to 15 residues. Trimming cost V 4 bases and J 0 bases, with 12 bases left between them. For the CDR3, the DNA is TGTGCCAGCAGTTCGCAAGGACAGATGAACACTGAAGCTTTCTTT. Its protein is CASSSQGQMNTEAFF.

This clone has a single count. CDR3 region: CASSLGLAAVRETQYF. The CDR3 DNA reads TGTGCCAGCAGCCTGGGACTAGCAGCAGTCCGAGAGACCCAGTACTTC. The chain carries TRBV7-2 and TRBJ2-5; TRBD2 agrees at 9 bases. This CDR3 contains 16 residues. From germline, CDR1 is SGHTA and CDR2 FQGNSA. The J segment lost 4 bases and the V segment lost 5 bases, leaving 11 bases of the junction unmatched.

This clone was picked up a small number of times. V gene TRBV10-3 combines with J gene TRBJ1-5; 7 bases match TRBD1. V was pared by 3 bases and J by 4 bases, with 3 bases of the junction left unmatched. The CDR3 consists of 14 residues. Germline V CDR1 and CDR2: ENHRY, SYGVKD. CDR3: CAISDGQENQPQHF. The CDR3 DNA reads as TGTGCCATCAGTGATGGACAGGAGAATCAGCCCCAGCATTTT.

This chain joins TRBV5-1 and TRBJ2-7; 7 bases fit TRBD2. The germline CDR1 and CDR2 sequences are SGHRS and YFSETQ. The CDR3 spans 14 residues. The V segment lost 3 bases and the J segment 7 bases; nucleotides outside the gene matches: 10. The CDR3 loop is CASSSGGTGGEQYF. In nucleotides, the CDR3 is TGCGCCAGCAGCTCCGGGGGGACTGGTGGTGAGCAGTACTTC.

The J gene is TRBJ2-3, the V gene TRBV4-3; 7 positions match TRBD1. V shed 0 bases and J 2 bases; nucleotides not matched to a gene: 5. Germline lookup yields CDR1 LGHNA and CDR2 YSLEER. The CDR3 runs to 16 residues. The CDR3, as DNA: TGCGCCAGCAGCCAAGAAGGACAGGCAAACACAGATACGCAGTATTTT. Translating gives CASSQEGQANTDTQYF.

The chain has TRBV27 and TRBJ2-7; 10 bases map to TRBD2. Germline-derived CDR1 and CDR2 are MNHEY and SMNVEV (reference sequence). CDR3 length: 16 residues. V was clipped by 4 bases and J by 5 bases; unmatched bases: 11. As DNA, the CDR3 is TGTGCCAGCAGTTCCCAGGGTAGCGGGAGGTTCAACGAGCAGTACTTC. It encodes CASSSQGSGRFNEQYF.

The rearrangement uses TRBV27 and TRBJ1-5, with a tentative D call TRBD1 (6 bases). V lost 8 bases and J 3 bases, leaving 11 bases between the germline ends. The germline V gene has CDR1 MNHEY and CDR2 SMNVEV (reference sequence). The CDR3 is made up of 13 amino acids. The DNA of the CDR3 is TGTGCCAGCGGTCGGGACAACAATCAGCCCCAGCATTTT. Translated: CASGRDNNQPQHF.

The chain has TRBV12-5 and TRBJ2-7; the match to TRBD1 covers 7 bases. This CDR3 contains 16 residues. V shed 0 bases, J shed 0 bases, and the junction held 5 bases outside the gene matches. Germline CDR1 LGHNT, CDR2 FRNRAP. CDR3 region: CASGLVTGTVSYEQYF. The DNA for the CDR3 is TGTGCTAGTGGTTTGGTAACCGGGACAGTCTCCTACGAGCAGTACTTC.